Listed here are 5 T cell receptor beta chains from one sample, sequenced in a study of blood T cell repertoires in COVID-19. Some clones are missing from TCRdb's copy, which holds only in-frame ones; the method was immunoSEQ multiplex PCR. In the table there are some 140,000 clones, almost 80% of which are singletons. The material sequenced was peripheral blood. The receptor source for this set is a man in his sixties who had recovered from COVID-19.

The chain links TRBV4-1 to TRBJ1-2, with 7 bases lining up with TRBD1. Germline CDR1 MGHRA, CDR2 YSYEKL. V was pared by 0 bases and J by 4 bases, with 5 bases of the junction left unmatched. CDR3 length: 15 amino acids. The CDR3 bases are TGCGCCAGCAGCCAAGAAGTGACAGGGACCTATGGCTACACCTTC. Amino acids: CASSQEVTGTYGYTF.

V is TRBV15 and J is TRBJ1-5; D unclear. Trimming removed 2 bases at V and 9 bases at J, with 11 bases between. This CDR3 spans 13 amino acids. In germline, CDR1 is LNHNV, CDR2 YYDKDF (reference sequence). CDR3 loop: CATSRSGLSPQHF. The CDR3, as DNA: TGTGCCACCAGCAGATCCGGTCTATCGCCCCAGCATTTT.

There are a few counts of this clone. The chain links TRBV4-2 to TRBJ1-1; 8 bases are shared with TRBD1. V lost 2 bases to trimming and J lost 3 bases; unmatched junction nucleotides: 8. The CDR3 runs to 16 residues. Germline V CDR1 and CDR2: LGHNA, YNFKEQ. CDR3 DNA: TGTGCCAGCAGCCAACCTCAGGGGGCTGGGGACACTGAAGCTTTCTTT. Its translation: CASSQPQGAGDTEAFF.

The gene calls are TRBV28 and TRBJ2-7; 11 nucleotides agree with TRBD2. There are 18 residues in the CDR3. Germline V gives CDR1 MDHEN, CDR2 SYDVKM. V shed 1 base, J shed 0 bases, and the junction held 8 bases outside the gene matches. Here the CDR3 DNA reads TGTGCCAGCAGTTTATTAAATCCGGGACTAGCGGCCTCCTACGAGCAGTACTTC. Residues: CASSLLNPGLAASYEQYF.

The CDR3 protein is CASSLAHGGGSSYNEQFF. CDR3 nucleotide sequence: TGTGCCAGCAGCTTGGCCCACGGGGGCGGGAGCTCCTACAATGAGCAGTTCTTC. The V call is TRBV7-2, the J call TRBJ2-1; perhaps TRBD2 as D (7 bases). Germline assignment: CDR1 SGHTA and CDR2 FQGNSA. CDR3 length: 18 residues. The V end lost 3 bases, the J end lost 0 bases, and 18 bases lay between the germline ends.